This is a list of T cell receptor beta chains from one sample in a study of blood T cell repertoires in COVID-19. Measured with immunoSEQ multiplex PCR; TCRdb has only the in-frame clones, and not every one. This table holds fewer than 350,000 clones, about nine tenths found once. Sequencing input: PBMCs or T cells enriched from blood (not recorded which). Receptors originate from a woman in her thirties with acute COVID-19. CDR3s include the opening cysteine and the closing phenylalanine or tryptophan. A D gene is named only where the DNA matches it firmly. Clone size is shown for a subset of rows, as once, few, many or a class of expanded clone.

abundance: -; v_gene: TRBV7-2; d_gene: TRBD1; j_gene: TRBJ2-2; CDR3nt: TGTGCCAGCAGCCCTGACAGGGACACCGGGGAGCTGTTTTTT; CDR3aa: CASSPDRDTGELFF
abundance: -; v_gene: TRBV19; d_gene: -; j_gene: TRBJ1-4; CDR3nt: TGTGCCAGTACCCCGGACACTGAATATGAAAAACTGTTTTTT; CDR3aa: CASTPDTEYEKLFF
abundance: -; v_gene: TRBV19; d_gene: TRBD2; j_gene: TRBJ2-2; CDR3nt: TGTGCCAGTAGTATACGGCCTGCGGGAGAGAACACCGGGGAGCTGTTTTTT; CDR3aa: CASSIRPAGENTGELFF
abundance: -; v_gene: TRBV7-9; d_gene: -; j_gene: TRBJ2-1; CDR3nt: TGTGCCAGCAGCTTATCGTACAATGAGCAGTTCTTC; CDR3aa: CASSLSYNEQFF
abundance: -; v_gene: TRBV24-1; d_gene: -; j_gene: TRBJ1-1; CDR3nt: TGTGCCACCAGTGGCCAGGGGTCCGATGCAGCTTTCTTT; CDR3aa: CATSGQGSDAAFF
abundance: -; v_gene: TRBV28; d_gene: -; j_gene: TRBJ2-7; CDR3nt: TGTGCCAGCAGTCCTGACAGGTCGACCTACGAGCAGTACTTC; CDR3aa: CASSPDRSTYEQYF
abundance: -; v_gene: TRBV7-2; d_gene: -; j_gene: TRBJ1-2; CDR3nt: TGTGCCAGCAGCTTAGTCCGGAGCCCTAACTATGGCTACACCTTC; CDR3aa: CASSLVRSPNYGYTF
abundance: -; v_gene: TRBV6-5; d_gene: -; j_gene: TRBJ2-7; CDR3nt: TGTGCCAGCGGGGGCGGGAGTTACGAGCAGTACTTC; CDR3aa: CASGGGSYEQYF
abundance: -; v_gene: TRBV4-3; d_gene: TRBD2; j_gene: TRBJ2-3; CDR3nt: TGCGCCAGCAGCCAACAATGGGACTACACAGATACGCAGTATTTT; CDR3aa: CASSQQWDYTDTQYF
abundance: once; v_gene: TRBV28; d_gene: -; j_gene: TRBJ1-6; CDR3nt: TGTGCCAGTATTACAGGCTCCAACTCCTATAATTCACCCCTCCACTTT; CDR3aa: CASITGSNSYNSPLHF
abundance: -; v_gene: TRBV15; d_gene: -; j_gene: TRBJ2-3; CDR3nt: TGTGCCACCAGCGCCCCGGGACATTTAGATACGCAGTATTTT; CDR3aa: CATSAPGHLDTQYF
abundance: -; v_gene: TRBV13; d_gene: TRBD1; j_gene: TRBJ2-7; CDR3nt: TGTGCCAGCAGTCGGACAGGGGGCCACGAGCAGTACTTC; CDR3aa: CASSRTGGHEQYF
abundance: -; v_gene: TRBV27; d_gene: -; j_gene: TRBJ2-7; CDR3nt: TGTGCCAGCAGTTCATTAGGGGCCCCTGAGTACTTC; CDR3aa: CASSSLGAPEYF
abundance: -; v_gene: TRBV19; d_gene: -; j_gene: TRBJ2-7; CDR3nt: TGTGCCAGTAGTATTCAGGGAGGAGTTAACGAGCAGTACTTC; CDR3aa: CASSIQGGVNEQYF
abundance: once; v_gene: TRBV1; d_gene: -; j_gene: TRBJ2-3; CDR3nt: TGCACCAGCAGCCAAGATCCCACTAGCGGGAGGCTGGGTGTTGGCACAGATACGCAGTATTTT; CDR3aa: CTSSQDPTSGRLGVGTDTQYF
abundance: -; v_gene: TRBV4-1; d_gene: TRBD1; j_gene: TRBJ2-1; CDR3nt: TGCGCCAGCAGCCAAGTCGGACAGGGGAATGAGCAGTTCTTC; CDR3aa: CASSQVGQGNEQFF